This T cell receptor beta chain derives from a study of blood T cell repertoires in COVID-19. Some clones are missing from TCRdb's copy, which holds only in-frame ones; the method was immunoSEQ multiplex PCR. This table has 150,000 to 200,000 clones, more than 75% appearing once. Per the germline V gene, CDR1 is SGHNT and CDR2 is YYREEE (reference sequence). The J segment lost 6 bases and the V segment lost 1 base, leaving 1 base of the junction unmatched. CDR3 length: 14 amino acids. The receptor was derived from a person aged 65-85 years with COVID-19, enrolled during active disease. Sequencing was performed on peripheral blood. The genes are TRBV5-4 and TRBJ1-6; 7 bases fit TRBD1. The CDR3 DNA reads TGTGCCAGCAGCTTGACAGGGGCTAATTCACCCCTCCACTTT. Residues: CASSLTGANSPLHF.